A selection of T cell receptor beta chains follows, all from one sample in a study of T-cell reconstitution after alpha-beta-depleted transplantation in children. Using its own MiXCR run on the PCR reads, TCRdb lists one record per CDR3 protein. Of more than 300,000 distinct CDR3 sequences listed, about 17% are singletons. Here the sequenced sample was PBMCs, mostly from graft donor cells, taken 360 days after TCRalphabeta/CD19-depleted stem cell transplant. These receptors came from a male patient between 2 and 15 years old who had a stem cell transplant for acute lymphoblastic leukemia, so the T cells may come from the graft donor. Both conserved end residues are part of each CDR3. Fields, in order: V gene, J gene, clone size, D gene, CDR3 DNA, CDR3 protein. D genes are given only for firm matches. Rows may omit the clone size; those that give it use once, few, many or a size class.

v_gene: TRBV5-1
j_gene: TRBJ2-2
abundance: few
d_gene: NA
CDR3nt: TGCGCCAGCAGCCCCGACGGATCCGGGGAGCTGTTTTTT
CDR3aa: CASSPDGSGELFF

v_gene: TRBV10-2
j_gene: TRBJ2-5
abundance: few
d_gene: TRBD2
CDR3nt: TGCGCCAGCAGTCTCCCCCCTGGACTAGCGGGGAGGGAGACCCAGTACTTC
CDR3aa: CASSLPPGLAGRETQYF

v_gene: TRBV5-1
j_gene: TRBJ2-7
abundance: NA
d_gene: TRBD2
CDR3nt: TGCGCCAGCGACCAACGGGACTACCGCTACGAGCAGTACTTC
CDR3aa: CASDQRDYRYEQYF

v_gene: TRBV30
j_gene: TRBJ1-2
abundance: NA
d_gene: NA
CDR3nt: TGTGCGACCCCCCGGATTTACTATGGCTACACCTTC
CDR3aa: CATPRIYYGYTF

v_gene: TRBV6-1
j_gene: TRBJ1-6
abundance: few
d_gene: TRBD1
CDR3nt: TGTGCCAGCAGGATACAGGGGAATTCACCCCTCCACTTT
CDR3aa: CASRIQGNSPLHF

v_gene: TRBV4-3
j_gene: TRBJ2-6
abundance: few
d_gene: NA
CDR3nt: TGCGCCAGCAGCCAAGATCGGGCAGTTGACTTCTCTGGGGCCAACGTCCTGACTTTC
CDR3aa: CASSQDRAVDFSGANVLTF

v_gene: TRBV20-1
j_gene: TRBJ1-4
abundance: NA
d_gene: NA
CDR3nt: TGCAGTGCTACCACCCTTAATGAAAAACTGTTTTTT
CDR3aa: CSATTLNEKLFF

v_gene: TRBV11-2
j_gene: TRBJ2-2
abundance: NA
d_gene: NA
CDR3nt: TGTGCCAGCAGCTTCTACAGCAGGAGCGGGGAGCTGTTTTTT
CDR3aa: CASSFYSRSGELFF

v_gene: TRBV7-9
j_gene: TRBJ2-7
abundance: few
d_gene: TRBD2
CDR3nt: TGTGCCAGCAGCTTAAGCGGGAGGGTCTCCTACGAGCAGTACTTC
CDR3aa: CASSLSGRVSYEQYF

v_gene: TRBV4-1
j_gene: TRBJ2-1
abundance: NA
d_gene: NA
CDR3nt: TGCGCCAGCAGCCAAGATCGCCTTAGGGCAGTAGACTACAATGAGCAGTTCTTC
CDR3aa: CASSQDRLRAVDYNEQFF

v_gene: TRBV12-3/TRBV12-4
j_gene: TRBJ1-3
abundance: many
d_gene: NA
CDR3nt: TGTGCCAGCAGCCTTGCGTTCGCGGGGGCATCTGGAAACACCATATATTTT
CDR3aa: CASSLAFAGASGNTIYF

v_gene: TRBV28
j_gene: TRBJ2-1
abundance: NA
d_gene: TRBD2
CDR3nt: TGTGCCAGCAGTTTACTTCGGCTAGCGGGTTACAATGAGCAGTTCTTC
CDR3aa: CASSLLRLAGYNEQFF

v_gene: TRBV7-2
j_gene: TRBJ1-5
abundance: NA
d_gene: NA
CDR3nt: TGTGCCAGCAGCCAGCAGCAACAGCCCCAGCATTTT
CDR3aa: CASSQQQQPQHF

v_gene: TRBV12-3/TRBV12-4
j_gene: TRBJ2-1
abundance: NA
d_gene: NA
CDR3nt: TGTGCCAGCAGTTCAACTGGGGTGCGGGGAAATGAGCAGTTCTTC
CDR3aa: CASSSTGVRGNEQFF

v_gene: TRBV12-3/TRBV12-4
j_gene: TRBJ1-4
abundance: few
d_gene: NA
CDR3nt: TGTGCCAGCAGTTTGGGGGCGCTTAATGAAAAACTGTTTTTT
CDR3aa: CASSLGALNEKLFF

v_gene: TRBV28
j_gene: TRBJ2-5
abundance: few
d_gene: NA
CDR3nt: TGTGCCAGCAGTTTACGTCAGTGGCAGCTCCAAGAGACCCAGTACTTC
CDR3aa: CASSLRQWQLQETQYF

v_gene: TRBV5-3
j_gene: TRBJ2-5
abundance: NA
d_gene: NA
CDR3nt: TGTGCCATGCGCCCTTGGCAGCAAGAGACCCAGTACTTC
CDR3aa: CAMRPWQQETQYF

v_gene: TRBV20-1
j_gene: TRBJ2-3
abundance: few
d_gene: NA
CDR3nt: TGCAGTGCTAGAGGGAGGTATACGCAGTATTTT
CDR3aa: CSARGRYTQYF

v_gene: TRBV20-1
j_gene: TRBJ2-3
abundance: few
d_gene: NA
CDR3nt: TGCAGTGTCCTTGGCGGCTATAGCACAGATACGCAGTATTTT
CDR3aa: CSVLGGYSTDTQYF

v_gene: TRBV20-1
j_gene: TRBJ2-3
abundance: few
d_gene: NA
CDR3nt: TGCAGTGCATCGGGACACCATTCCGCCATAACCACAGATACGCAGTATTTT
CDR3aa: CSASGHHSAITTDTQYF

v_gene: TRBV4-3
j_gene: TRBJ1-4
abundance: many
d_gene: NA
CDR3nt: TGCGCCAGCAGCCACCGGGACGGCGAAAATGAAAAACTGTTTTTT
CDR3aa: CASSHRDGENEKLFF

v_gene: TRBV20-1
j_gene: TRBJ2-3
abundance: NA
d_gene: NA
CDR3nt: TGCAGTGCTAGGACGCCGGGACTTTCCACAGATACGCAGTATTTT
CDR3aa: CSARTPGLSTDTQYF

v_gene: TRBV20-1
j_gene: TRBJ2-1
abundance: NA
d_gene: NA
CDR3nt: TGCAGTGCGAATTCCCCCGGGACAACGTACAATGAGCAGTTCTTC
CDR3aa: CSANSPGTTYNEQFF

v_gene: TRBV28
j_gene: TRBJ2-1
abundance: few
d_gene: NA
CDR3nt: TGTGCCAGCAGGTCCCGGCGTCCTGAGCAGTTCTTC
CDR3aa: CASRSRRPEQFF

v_gene: TRBV29-1
j_gene: TRBJ2-5
abundance: NA
d_gene: NA
CDR3nt: TGCAGCGTTCGGGGCAGTGGGTTGGAGACCCAGCACTTC
CDR3aa: CSVRGSGLETQHF

v_gene: TRBV4-3
j_gene: TRBJ2-7
abundance: many
d_gene: NA
CDR3nt: TGCGCCAGCAGCCAAGAGCCCCTGTACTCGGGATTTCCCTACGAGCAGTACTTC
CDR3aa: CASSQEPLYSGFPYEQYF

v_gene: TRBV20-1
j_gene: TRBJ2-7
abundance: few
d_gene: NA
CDR3nt: TGCAGTGCCGTAACCGCAAGGACAGCCCCGACCTACGAGCAGTACTTC
CDR3aa: CSAVTARTAPTYEQYF

v_gene: TRBV14
j_gene: TRBJ1-6
abundance: NA
d_gene: TRBD1
CDR3nt: TGTGCCAGCAGCCAAGCCGGGACAGGGGTTTCACCCCTCCACTTT
CDR3aa: CASSQAGTGVSPLHF

v_gene: TRBV20-1
j_gene: TRBJ2-5
abundance: NA
d_gene: NA
CDR3nt: TGCAGTGCTAGATTGGGAGTGTGGGGAGAGACCCAGTACTTC
CDR3aa: CSARLGVWGETQYF

v_gene: TRBV19
j_gene: TRBJ2-1
abundance: NA
d_gene: NA
CDR3nt: TGTGCCAGTAGTATCGTACGAGGGCCCTACAATGAGCAGTTCTTC
CDR3aa: CASSIVRGPYNEQFF

v_gene: TRBV7-6
j_gene: TRBJ2-1
abundance: NA
d_gene: TRBD2
CDR3nt: TGTGCCAGCAGCCCCACTCCTAGCGGGGTGGGGTACAATGAGCAGTTCTTC
CDR3aa: CASSPTPSGVGYNEQFF

v_gene: TRBV9
j_gene: TRBJ2-7
abundance: few
d_gene: TRBD2
CDR3nt: TGTGCCAGCAGCGTAGAGGGGACTAGCGGCGAGCAGTACTTC
CDR3aa: CASSVEGTSGEQYF

v_gene: TRBV28
j_gene: TRBJ2-2
abundance: NA
d_gene: NA
CDR3nt: TGTGCCAGCATCGTTGGGGGAATGGGTTCCGGGGAGCTGTTTTTT
CDR3aa: CASIVGGMGSGELFF

v_gene: TRBV6-5
j_gene: TRBJ2-5
abundance: NA
d_gene: NA
CDR3nt: TGTGCCAGCAGTTACTCCCATGGGTACCAAGAGACCCAGTACTTC
CDR3aa: CASSYSHGYQETQYF

v_gene: TRBV12-3/TRBV12-4
j_gene: TRBJ2-1
abundance: many
d_gene: TRBD2
CDR3nt: TGTGCCAGCAGTTTTCTCCTAGCGGGAAACAATGAGCAGTTCTTC
CDR3aa: CASSFLLAGNNEQFF

v_gene: TRBV29-1
j_gene: TRBJ2-1
abundance: few
d_gene: NA
CDR3nt: TGCAGCGTTGGCGGGGAGCATGAGCAGTTCTTC
CDR3aa: CSVGGEHEQFF

v_gene: TRBV30
j_gene: TRBJ1-1
abundance: few
d_gene: NA
CDR3nt: TGTGCCTGGAGTGTAGTGGGGGGGCCCAGGGCTGAAGCTTTCTTT
CDR3aa: CAWSVVGGPRAEAFF

v_gene: TRBV9
j_gene: TRBJ2-2
abundance: many
d_gene: NA
CDR3nt: TGTGCCAGCAGCGTGAGGGGGGGTTGGACCGGGGAGCTGTTTTTT
CDR3aa: CASSVRGGWTGELFF

v_gene: TRBV5-1
j_gene: TRBJ1-2
abundance: NA
d_gene: NA
CDR3nt: TGCGCCAGCAGCTTGGAGGGGTCCACTAACTATGGCTACACCTTC
CDR3aa: CASSLEGSTNYGYTF

v_gene: TRBV5-6
j_gene: TRBJ2-3
abundance: NA
d_gene: NA
CDR3nt: TGTGCCAGCAGCATGCGGAGGTTCACAGATACGCAGTATTTT
CDR3aa: CASSMRRFTDTQYF

v_gene: TRBV18
j_gene: TRBJ1-6
abundance: few
d_gene: TRBD1
CDR3nt: TGTGCCAGCTCACCACCGACAGGGTCCTATAATTCACCCCTCCACTTT
CDR3aa: CASSPPTGSYNSPLHF

v_gene: TRBV5-1
j_gene: TRBJ2-2
abundance: few
d_gene: NA
CDR3nt: TGCGCCAGCAGTCTCCAGGTAGCGCCCACCGGGGAGCTGTTTTTT
CDR3aa: CASSLQVAPTGELFF

v_gene: TRBV6-2/TRBV6-3
j_gene: TRBJ2-3
abundance: NA
d_gene: TRBD2
CDR3nt: TGTGCCAGCAGCCGCAGTAAGGCTAGCGGGAGGATTTCTAGCACAGATACGCAGTATTTT
CDR3aa: CASSRSKASGRISSTDTQYF

v_gene: TRBV7-3
j_gene: TRBJ2-1
abundance: once
d_gene: TRBD2
CDR3nt: TGTGCCAGCAGATCCCTAGCGGGAATCCACAATGAGCAGTTCTTC
CDR3aa: CASRSLAGIHNEQFF

v_gene: TRBV28
j_gene: TRBJ2-6
abundance: few
d_gene: NA
CDR3nt: TGTGCCAGCAGTCAGAGCCACTCTGGGGCCAACGTCCTGACTTTC
CDR3aa: CASSQSHSGANVLTF

v_gene: TRBV29-1
j_gene: TRBJ2-7
abundance: NA
d_gene: TRBD2
CDR3nt: TGCAGCGTGACGGGACTAGCCTACGAGCAGTACTTC
CDR3aa: CSVTGLAYEQYF

v_gene: TRBV11-2
j_gene: TRBJ2-1
abundance: few
d_gene: TRBD2
CDR3nt: TGTGCCAGCAGCCCTAGCGGGATCTCACGTCGGTTCTTC
CDR3aa: CASSPSGISRRFF

v_gene: TRBV20-1
j_gene: TRBJ2-1
abundance: few
d_gene: NA
CDR3nt: TGCAGTGCCCCCCTTGGCGGGGATTGGGTGCAGTTCTTC
CDR3aa: CSAPLGGDWVQFF

v_gene: TRBV20-1
j_gene: TRBJ2-2
abundance: NA
d_gene: NA
CDR3nt: TGCAGTGGTCGGGGACCTAACACCGGGGAGCTGTTTTTT
CDR3aa: CSGRGPNTGELFF

v_gene: TRBV6-5
j_gene: TRBJ2-1
abundance: few
d_gene: TRBD2
CDR3nt: TGTGCCAGCAGTTACGAGCGGGGCTACAATGAGCAGTTCTTC
CDR3aa: CASSYERGYNEQFF

v_gene: TRBV10-3
j_gene: TRBJ2-1
abundance: NA
d_gene: NA
CDR3nt: TGTGCCATCAGTTCCCGGGACTCCTCCTACAATGAGCAGTTCTTC
CDR3aa: CAISSRDSSYNEQFF

v_gene: TRBV28
j_gene: TRBJ2-7
abundance: NA
d_gene: NA
CDR3nt: TGTGCCACCGCACTAGTGGCTCAGGCCTACGAGCAGTACTTC
CDR3aa: CATALVAQAYEQYF

v_gene: TRBV7-7
j_gene: TRBJ2-2
abundance: few
d_gene: NA
CDR3nt: TGTGCTAGCAGCTTACGCCTTGAAGCCGGGGAGCTGTTTTTT
CDR3aa: CASSLRLEAGELFF

v_gene: TRBV12-3/TRBV12-4
j_gene: TRBJ2-1
abundance: NA
d_gene: NA
CDR3nt: TGTGCCAGCAGTTTATTATCCGGCGCTCCGTACAATGAGCAGTTCTTC
CDR3aa: CASSLLSGAPYNEQFF

v_gene: TRBV12-3/TRBV12-4
j_gene: TRBJ2-6
abundance: few
d_gene: NA
CDR3nt: TGTGCCAGCAGTTCCGGGAGCATCTCTGGGGCCAACGTCCTGACTTTC
CDR3aa: CASSSGSISGANVLTF